This TCR beta chain was documented in a study of early T cells in non-severe SARS-CoV-2 infection. Study-wide background: With bulk RNA from unsorted whole blood as input, sequencing yielded unpaired chains. The study, taken as a whole, reports: Missing private and CD4 specificities, VDJdb matching favored anti-spike CD8 responses.

This clonotype was counted at least ten times. Its specificity is unknown. From germline, CDR1 is SGHTA and CDR2 FQGTGA. CDR3 size: 14 residues. The V end lost 5 bases, the J end lost 6 bases, and 14 bases lay between the germline ends. cDNA molecules, individually, were tagged with unique molecular identifiers. Using its own MiXCR run on the 5' RACE reads, TCRdb lists one record per CDR3 protein. Of 40,000 to 60,000 distinct CDR3 sequences listed, about 12% are singletons. The J gene is TRBJ2-1, the V gene TRBV7-3; D is uncertain. The clonotype comes from an adult who was a healthcare worker with PCR-confirmed SARS-CoV-2 infection or an uninfected control (not recorded which). Sequencing was performed on whole blood. CDR3 in DNA: TGTGCCAGCAGCCCGGACCCGTGGGGCAATGAGCAGTTCTTC. This codes for CASSPDPWGNEQFF.